This T cell receptor beta chain was sequenced for a study of blood T cell repertoires in COVID-19. As for the study in general: Specimens from acute and convalescent COVID-19 originated in the United States, Italy and Spain. T cells, B-cell-depleted T cells, or PBMCs provided the cDNA or gDNA that served as material.

Germline loops: CDR1 MRHNA, CDR2 SNTAGT. The CDR3 runs to 14 residues. After removal of 3 bases from V and 2 bases from J, the junction contained 1 base not matched to a gene. Per the original data handling: Amplification with reference gene primers provided the estimates of nucleated cell counts. Clones were sequenced by immunoSEQ multiplex PCR, and TCRdb holds only the in-frame ones, with some missing. The V and J calls and the clone size are those of that table, but D and trimming were determined from the DNA. Altogether under 60,000 clones are present, over 80% being singletons, with the ten largest covering 10%. Patients at the Seattle site were enrolled during active infection and followed longitudinally. This clone appeared a few times.

This chain connects TRBV6-4 to TRBJ2-3; TRBD2 matches at 8 bases. Sequencing used peripheral blood. The receptor comes from a man aged 25-45 years with COVID-19, enrolled during active disease. CDR3 in DNA: TGTGCCAGCAGTGAGCGGGAGGACACAGATACGCAGTATTTT. Encoded protein: CASSEREDTDTQYF.